Each of the 7 T cell receptor beta chains below was sequenced from the same sample in a study of early T cells in non-severe SARS-CoV-2 infection. TCRdb independently ran MiXCR on the 5' RACE reads; one entry per CDR3 protein. The sample lists roughly 41,000 distinct CDR3 sequences; 5% to 6.5% were seen once. The material was whole blood, obtained at baseline. All receptors come from an adult who was a healthcare worker with PCR-confirmed SARS-CoV-2 infection or an uninfected control (not recorded which).

This clonotype was counted many times. The rearrangement uses TRBV24-1 and TRBJ2-1, with 12 positions matching TRBD2. CDR3 length: 16 amino acids. CDR1 and CDR2 (germline): KGHDR, SFDVKD. V shed 9 bases and J 8 bases; nucleotides not matched to a gene: 13. CDR3 DNA: TGTGCCACCTCTGACCGACTAGCGGGAGTTGAGGATGAGCAGTTCTTC. It codes for CATSDRLAGVEDEQFF.

This clonotype was seen repeatedly, ten times or more. The V call is TRBV25-1, the J call TRBJ2-2; a possible D gene is TRBD2 (6 bases). This CDR3 is built from 14 residues. Germline V lookup: CDR1 MGHDK, CDR2 SYGVNS. Deletions cut 4 bases from V and 7 bases from J, with 13 bases between. The CDR3 DNA follows: TGTGCCAGCAGTGGCCAACCGCGGGACGGGGAGCTGTTTTTT. Translated: CASSGQPRDGELFF.

This clonotype occurred many times. The V gene is TRBV7-9, the J gene TRBJ1-6; no definite D call. Germline V CDR1 and CDR2: SEHNR, FQNEAQ (reference sequence). The CDR3 sequence is 13 residues long. Trimming pared 2 bases from V and 14 bases from J, leaving 13 bases between. The CDR3 nucleotides read TGTGCCAGCAGCTTAACTCTTTTTCGAACCCTCCACTTT. Its translation: CASSLTLFRTLHF.

This clonotype was observed at least ten times. The chain carries TRBV28 and TRBJ1-1; D unclear. The CDR3 is 15 residues long. The ends were cut back, 4 bases at V and 0 bases at J, with 12 bases in the middle. Germline loops: CDR1 MDHEN, CDR2 SYDVKM. CDR3 DNA: TGTGCCAGCAGTTACGGACGGACTATGAACACTGAAGCTTTCTTT. Residues: CASSYGRTMNTEAFF. The full variable domain, with the rest looked up from reference TRBV28 and TRBJ1-1, is DVKVTQSSRYLVKRTGEKVFLECVQDMDHENMFWYRQDPGLGLRLIYFSYDVKMKEKGDIPEGYSVSREKKERFSLILESASTNQTSMYLCASSYGRTMNTEAFFGQGTRLTVV.

This clonotype was recorded at least ten times. V is TRBV25-1 and J is TRBJ1-2; 8 nucleotides line up with TRBD1. The CDR3 sequence is 13 residues long. From germline, CDR1 is MGHDK and CDR2 SYGVNS. V gave up 6 bases and J gave up 4 bases; unmatched junction bases: 4. CDR3 region: CASRPGQVYGYTF. DNA of the CDR3: TGTGCCAGCAGGCCGGGACAGGTCTATGGCTACACCTTC.

Many counts were recorded for this clonotype. The V and J genes are TRBV28 and TRBJ1-1; TRBD1 is a possible D gene (6 bases). V was shortened by 3 bases and J by 5 bases, with 16 bases between the two germline ends. Germline V gene lookup returns CDR1 MDHEN and CDR2 SYDVKM. The CDR3 length is 15 residues. CDR3 coding DNA: TGTGCCAGCAGTTTCAGGGGAGGCGTCGGGACTGAAGCTTTCTTT. It codes for CASSFRGGVGTEAFF.

This clonotype was counted ten times or more. CDR3 DNA sequence: TGTGCCAGCAGTTTAAGGGGCGCGGATCAGCCCCAGCATTTT. Amino acid sequence: CASSLRGADQPQHF. V gene TRBV27 combines with J gene TRBJ1-5; D perhaps matches TRBD1 (5 bases). This CDR3 comprises 14 residues. Per germline, CDR1 MNHEY and CDR2 SMNVEV (reference sequence). V was clipped by 2 bases and J by 5 bases, with 10 bases between them.